Following are 3 T cell receptor beta chains from one sample sequenced in a study of Ad26.COV2.S vaccination and SARS-CoV-2 variants. Stated treatment: around 19 received Ad26.COV2.S at low or high dose, single or two shots; 5 received placebo; per-sample allocation not given. Sampling took place 63 days after the first vaccine or placebo injection. Produced via immunoSEQ multiplex PCR; TCRdb's table is partial and in-frame only. Of about 330,000 clones in the sample, roughly 88% are singletons; the top ten hold about 5%. The specimen comprised peripheral blood, sampled in a trial of Ad26.COV2.S vaccine versus placebo. These receptors were obtained from a person aged 18-60 years who received the Ad26.COV2.S COVID-19 vaccine or a placebo.

The sample holds one count of this clone. The V call is TRBV7-6, the J call TRBJ1-1, with 8 bases lining up with TRBD1. With V trimmed by 4 bases and J by 1 base, 5 bases remained unmatched. The germline CDR1 and CDR2 sequences are SGHVS and FNYEAQ. The CDR3 consists of 15 residues. The CDR3: CASSSVQGANTEAFF. The CDR3 DNA reads as TGTGCCAGCAGCTCGGTCCAGGGGGCGAACACTGAAGCTTTCTTT.

This chain links TRBV7-6 with TRBJ1-1, with D maybe TRBD1 (5 bases). From germline, CDR1 is SGHVS and CDR2 FNYEAQ. Trimming took 3 bases from V and 6 from J, leaving 17 bases between them. The CDR3 spans 15 residues. The CDR3, as DNA: TGTGCCAGCAGCTTGGATCCCCTCTCGGGGGCTGAAGCTTTCTTT. Encoded protein: CASSLDPLSGAEAFF.

The CDR3 here is CASSSLAWNTGELFF. As DNA, the CDR3 is TGTGCCAGCAGCTCTCTAGCGTGGAACACCGGGGAGCTGTTTTTT. V is TRBV7-2 and J is TRBJ2-2; D perhaps matches TRBD2 (6 bases). This CDR3 comprises 15 residues. Germline-derived CDR1 and CDR2 are SGHTA and FQGNSA. V was trimmed by 4 bases and J by 1 base, leaving 10 bases between them.